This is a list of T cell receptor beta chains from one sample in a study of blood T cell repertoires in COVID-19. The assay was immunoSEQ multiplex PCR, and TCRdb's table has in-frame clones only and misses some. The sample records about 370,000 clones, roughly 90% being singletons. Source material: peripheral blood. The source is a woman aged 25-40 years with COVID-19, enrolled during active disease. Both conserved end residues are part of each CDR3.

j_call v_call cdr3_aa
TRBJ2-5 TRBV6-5 CASSSTSGHGTQYF
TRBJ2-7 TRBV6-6 CASSTTGDYEQYF
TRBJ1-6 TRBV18 CASSPTAQGRSYNSPLHF
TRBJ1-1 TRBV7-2 CASSLANRDTEAFF
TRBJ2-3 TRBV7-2 CASSLGTGISDTQYF
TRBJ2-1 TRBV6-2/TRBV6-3 CASSYTYNEQFF
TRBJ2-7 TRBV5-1 CASSFNLPGTGEQYF
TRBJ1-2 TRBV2 CASSESRDRGYTF
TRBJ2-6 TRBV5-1 CASSLAFSGANVLTF
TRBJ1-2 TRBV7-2 CASSLFGQGNYGYTF
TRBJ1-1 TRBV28 CASSLQGLNTEAFF
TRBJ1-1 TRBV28 CAPRESMNTEAFF
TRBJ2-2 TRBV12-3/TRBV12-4 CASRPDTGELFF
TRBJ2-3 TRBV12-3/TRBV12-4 CANSGRTDTQYF
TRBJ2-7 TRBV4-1 CASSQAPMAYEQYF
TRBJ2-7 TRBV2 CASGPGQGVEQYF
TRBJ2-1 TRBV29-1 CSVEQPGQGRYEQFF
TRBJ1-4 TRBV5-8 CASSWRQGYNEKLFF
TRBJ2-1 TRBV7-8 CASSLARVAGGGDEQFF
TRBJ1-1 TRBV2 CASSLGGIAFF
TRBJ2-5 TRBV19 CASQGLAQETQYF
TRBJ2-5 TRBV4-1 CASSRAMTSGGSETQYF
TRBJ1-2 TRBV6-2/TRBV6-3 CASSWTDSRGYTF
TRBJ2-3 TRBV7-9 CASSPTRRGRADTQYF
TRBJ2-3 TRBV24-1 CATSDSRQVVTDTQYF
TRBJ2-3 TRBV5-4 CASSPAGARTDTQYF